The T cell receptor beta chain under discussion was sequenced for a study of cytomegalovirus exposure and HLA in healthy donors. Study-wide findings and caveats: Earlier analysis looked at TCR beta V segments, and most were productive about 87% or about 30% of the time. 16,951 TCR beta sequences were associated with HLA alleles at 0.05 false discovery rate in a later analysis.

This clone came up a few times. The antigen remains undetermined. The donors were healthy bone marrow donors. Per germline, CDR1 MGHRA and CDR2 YSYEKL. Trimming removed 1 base from V and 3 bases from J; junction bases left unmatched: 12. CDR3 size: 19 residues. Use of 60 Vbeta and 13 Jbeta primers characterized the PCR. Clones were read by immunoSEQ multiplex PCR, and TCRdb kept only the in-frame ones, dropping some. The repertoire holds 65,000 or so clones, with roughly 60% as singletons. This sequence was found in a man aged 25 to 40 in good health and CMV-seronegative. The V call is TRBV4-1, the J call TRBJ2-3; 11 nucleotides align to TRBD2. The source material was PBMCs. In DNA, the CDR3 is TGCGCCAGCAGCCAAGTAATCGCCGTGGCTAGCGGGGGGACAGATACGCAGTATTTT. The encoded protein is CASSQVIAVASGGTDTQYF.